The 21 T cell receptor beta chains below all came from one sample that was sequenced in a study of cytomegalovirus exposure and HLA in healthy donors. 60 Vbeta and 13 Jbeta primers were used in PCR. Here immunoSEQ multiplex PCR was the method, and the copy in TCRdb shows in-frame clones only, minus some. Of about 120,000 clones detected, 70% to 80% appear once; the ten largest clones hold around 12%. The sample comprised PBMCs. Every receptor here comes from a woman aged 40 to 55 in good health and CMV-seropositive.

V and J are TRBV9 and TRBJ2-3; possible D gene TRBD2, 6 bases. Germline V gene lookup returns CDR1 SGDLS and CDR2 YYNGEE. The ends were cut back, 0 bases at V and 4 bases at J, with 12 bases in the middle. CDR3 size: 15 residues. The CDR3 loop is CASSVAEGNPDTQYF. CDR3 bases: TGTGCCAGCAGCGTAGCGGAGGGTAACCCAGATACGCAGTATTTT.

The rearrangement joins TRBV14 to TRBJ2-1; 12 bases line up with TRBD2. This CDR3 has 16 amino acids. V lost 1 base, J lost 4 bases, and 2 bases stayed unmatched. Looked up from germline, CDR1 is SGHDN and CDR2 is FVKESK. This CDR3 is CASSQGGLAGYNEQFF. The CDR3 bases are TGTGCCAGCAGCCAAGGAGGACTAGCGGGATACAATGAGCAGTTCTTC.

This clone was seen only once. The chain employs TRBV7-2 and TRBJ1-1, with D unclear. The V end was cut by 5 bases, the J end by 1 base, with 8 bases between. CDR3 length equals 13 residues. The germline V gene encodes CDR1 SGHTA and CDR2 FQGNSA. The CDR3 sequence is CASSGQENTEAFF. In DNA form, the CDR3 reads TGTGCCAGCAGCGGTCAGGAGAACACTGAAGCTTTCTTT. Looking up the rest from reference TRBV7-2 and TRBJ1-1 gives the full variable domain: GAGVSQSPSNKVTEKGKDVELRCDPISGHTALYWYRQSLGQGLEFLIYFQGNSAPDKSGLPSDRFSAERTGGSVSTLTIQRTQQEDSAVYLCASSGQENTEAFFGQGTRLTVV.

The chain is built from TRBV6-4 and TRBJ2-5, with a tentative D call TRBD1 (6 bases). V shed 5 bases and J shed 5 bases, with 12 bases lying between them. This CDR3 is built from 13 residues. The germline V gene has CDR1 MRHNA and CDR2 SNTAGT. The CDR3 spells CASSIWQGETQYF. The CDR3 DNA reads as TGTGCCAGCAGTATATGGCAGGGGGAGACCCAGTACTTC.

The DNA of the CDR3 is TGTGCCGCCTTGGAGGATAGATATGGCTACACCTTC. Its protein product is CAALEDRYGYTF. The chain has TRBV27 and TRBJ1-2; unclear D gene. The CDR3 runs 12 residues. CDR1 is MNHEY and CDR2 is SMNVEV in the germline V gene (reference sequence). The V gene lost 11 bases and the J gene lost 5 bases, with 15 bases spanning the gap.

A few counts support this clone. The rearrangement links TRBV6-6 to TRBJ1-3, with D perhaps TRBD1 (6 bases). The germline V and J ends were trimmed by 0 bases and 7 bases, with 13 bases remaining between them. CDR3 size: 15 residues. Germline CDR1 and CDR2: MNHNY and SVGAGI (reference sequence). The CDR3 DNA reads TGTGCCAGCAGTTACTCGATAAGGCAGGGGAACACCATATATTTT. It specifies CASSYSIRQGNTIYF.

V gene TRBV4-2 combines with J gene TRBJ2-6, with D unclear. The V end lost 0 bases, the J end lost 0 bases, and 9 bases lay between the germline ends. The CDR3 has 17 amino acids. CDR1 and CDR2 from the germline V gene are LGHNA and YNFKEQ. As DNA, the CDR3 is TGTGCCAGCAGCCAAGATAGAGGCAACTCTGGGGCCAACGTCCTGACTTTC. It translates to CASSQDRGNSGANVLTF.

This chain connects TRBV27 to TRBJ1-6, with 7 bases that match TRBD1. The CDR3 has 14 amino acids. V was clipped by 5 bases and J by 8 bases; unmatched bases: 6. CDR1 and CDR2 (germline): MNHEY, SMNVEV (reference sequence). In DNA form, the CDR3 reads TGTGCCAGCAGTCCGACAGGGAATCATTCACCCCTCCACTTT. Its translation is CASSPTGNHSPLHF.

The V call is TRBV5-1, the J call TRBJ1-5; D may be TRBD1 (6 bases). Germline V gene data show CDR1 as SGHRS and CDR2 as YFSETQ. This CDR3 is built from 16 residues. V was cut by 2 bases and J by 1 base, with 13 bases left in between. The CDR3 loop reads CASSFGVGQSNQPQHF. The CDR3 coding sequence is TGCGCCAGCAGCTTTGGGGTGGGACAAAGCAATCAGCCCCAGCATTTT.

V and J are TRBV5-6 and TRBJ1-1, with 9 positions matching TRBD1. Germline V gives CDR1 SGHDT, CDR2 YYEEEE. The CDR3 contains 15 residues. Unmatched junction bases numbered 3, after V lost 2 bases and J lost 1 base. This CDR3 is CASSLPGQGNTEAFF. CDR3 coding DNA: TGTGCCAGCAGCTTACCGGGACAGGGGAACACTGAAGCTTTCTTT.

The V gene is TRBV5-4, the J gene TRBJ2-5, with TRBD1 matching over 8 bases. This CDR3 contains 14 residues. Per germline, CDR1 SGHNT and CDR2 YYREEE (reference sequence). The V gene end was trimmed by 4 bases and the J gene end by 5 bases; junction bases not matched to a gene: 7. CDR3 nucleotides: TGTGCCAGCAGCGTTCCAGGGGGCGGGGAGACCCAGTACTTC. Translated: CASSVPGGGETQYF.

This clone has just a few counts. V is TRBV6-6 and J is TRBJ1-1; 7 nucleotides agree with TRBD1. Germline CDR1 MNHNY, CDR2 SVGAGI (reference sequence). The CDR3 spans 15 residues. V lost 2 bases, J lost 2 bases, and 5 bases stayed unmatched. CDR3 DNA sequence: TGTGCCAGCAGTTACACGACAGGGACAAACACTGAAGCTTTCTTT. It encodes CASSYTTGTNTEAFF.

The chain is built from TRBV7-6 and TRBJ1-3; D not certain. V lost 5 bases, J lost 0 bases, and 11 bases lay in between. This CDR3 is 15 amino acids long. Germline V gene lookup returns CDR1 SGHVS and CDR2 FNYEAQ. CDR3 amino acids: CASSPQLLSGNTIYF. The DNA for the CDR3 is TGTGCCAGCAGCCCCCAACTCCTCTCTGGAAACACCATATATTTT.

This clone was observed a single time. The V gene is TRBV30, the J gene TRBJ1-2, with 9 bases fitting TRBD1. Germline-derived CDR1 and CDR2 are GTSNPN and SVGIG (reference sequence). Unmatched junction bases numbered 10, after V lost 1 base and J lost 4 bases. This CDR3 spans 16 amino acids. The CDR3 bases are TGTGCCTGGAGTGCCGGACAGGGGTTGGGGGGCTATGGCTACACCTTC. This encodes CAWSAGQGLGGYGYTF.

The chain uses TRBV18 and TRBJ2-7, with a possible D match to TRBD1 (6 bases). CDR1 is KGHSH, CDR2 LQKENI, per germline. V dropped 4 bases and J dropped 5 bases, with 9 bases sitting between them. This CDR3 region has 12 residues. The DNA for the CDR3 is TGTGCCAGCTCACGAGGGGGAAACGAGCAGTACTTC. Translated, it gives CASSRGGNEQYF.

The chain employs TRBV30 and TRBJ1-2, with a tentative D call TRBD1 (5 bases). CDR1 GTSNPN and CDR2 SVGIG come from the germline V gene (reference sequence). V gave up 0 bases and J gave up 3 bases, with 14 bases separating them. The CDR3 length is 15 residues. CDR3 amino acids: CAWSVYGTSHYGYTF. Here the CDR3 DNA reads TGTGCCTGGAGTGTATATGGGACTTCCCACTATGGCTACACCTTC. The whole variable domain, remainder taken from reference TRBV30 and TRBJ1-2, is SQTIHQWPATLVQPVGSPLSLECTVEGTSNPNLYWYRQAAGRGLQLLFYSVGIGQISSEVPQNLSASRPQDRQFILSSKKLLLSDSGFYLCAWSVYGTSHYGYTFGSGTRLTVV.

As concerns this clone: This sample also contains other DNA sequences that code for the same CDR3. The genes are TRBV7-2 and TRBJ1-2; D gene uncertain. The CDR3 sequence is 11 residues long. Trimming cost V 4 bases and J 2 bases, with 2 bases left between them. Germline loops: CDR1 SGHTA, CDR2 FQGNSA. The CDR3 protein is CASSSNYGYTF. The CDR3 nucleotides read TGTGCCAGCAGCTCAAACTATGGCTACACCTTC. Combining the CDR3 with reference TRBV7-2 and TRBJ1-2 gives the whole variable domain GAGVSQSPSNKVTEKGKDVELRCDPISGHTALYWYRQSLGQGLEFLIYFQGNSAPDKSGLPSDRFSAERTGGSVSTLTIQRTQQEDSAVYLCASSSNYGYTFGSGTRLTVV.

The chain combines TRBV9 with TRBJ1-1, with TRBD1 identical over 7 bases. In germline, CDR1 is SGDLS, CDR2 YYNGEE. The trim removed 4 bases at V and 6 bases at J, leaving 9 bases unmatched. The CDR3 loop spans 14 amino acids. The CDR3 DNA is TGTGCCAGCAGCTTCCGACAGGGCGGCTCTGAAGCTTTCTTT. Protein sequence: CASSFRQGGSEAFF.

V usage is TRBV7-2 and J usage is TRBJ1-6; 7 nucleotides line up with TRBD1. This CDR3 region has 15 residues. V was clipped by 7 bases and J by 7 bases; unmatched bases: 10. Germline-derived CDR1 and CDR2 are SGHTA and FQGNSA. The CDR3 DNA sequence: TGTGCCAGCACCCCGACAGGGCGGAGCAATTCACCCCTCCACTTT. Translated, it gives CASTPTGRSNSPLHF.

This chain links TRBV28 with TRBJ1-5; 11 nucleotides line up with TRBD1. From germline, CDR1 is MDHEN and CDR2 SYDVKM. V lost 3 bases and J lost 0; bases outside the gene matches: 10. The CDR3 totals 19 residues. The CDR3 DNA sequence: TGTGCCAGCAGTTTCCCCCGGGACAGGGGGTTTGATAGCAATCAGCCCCAGCATTTT. Protein: CASSFPRDRGFDSNQPQHF.

This sequence joins TRBV29-1 and TRBJ2-7, with D possibly being TRBD1 (5 bases). Germline-derived CDR1 and CDR2 are SQVTM and ANQGSEA. This CDR3 has 15 amino acids. Trimming removed 7 bases at V and 5 bases at J, with 24 bases between. The CDR3 bases are TGCAGCGCTACCCGGCCGGACAAGGCTACGCACGAGCAGTACTTC. Protein sequence: CSATRPDKATHEQYF.